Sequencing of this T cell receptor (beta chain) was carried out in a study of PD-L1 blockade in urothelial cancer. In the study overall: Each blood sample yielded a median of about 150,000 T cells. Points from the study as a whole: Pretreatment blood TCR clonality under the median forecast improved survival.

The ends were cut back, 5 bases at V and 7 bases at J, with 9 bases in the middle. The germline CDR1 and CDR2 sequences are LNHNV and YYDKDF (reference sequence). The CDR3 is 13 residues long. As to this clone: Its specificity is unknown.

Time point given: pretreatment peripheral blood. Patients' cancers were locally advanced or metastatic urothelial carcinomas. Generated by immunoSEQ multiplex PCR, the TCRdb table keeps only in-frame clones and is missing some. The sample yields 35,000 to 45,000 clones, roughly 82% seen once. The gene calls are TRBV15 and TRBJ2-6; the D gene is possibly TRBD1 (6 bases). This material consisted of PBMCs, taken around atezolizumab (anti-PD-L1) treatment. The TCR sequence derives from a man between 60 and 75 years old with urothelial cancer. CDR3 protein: CATSSGVANVLTF. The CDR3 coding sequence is TGTGCCACCAGCTCAGGGGTAGCCAACGTCCTGACTTTC.